Listed below are T cell receptor beta chains from one sample, sequenced in a study of blood T cells in healthy people across ages. Each CDR3 protein gets one entry after TCRdb re-called the 5' RACE reads with MiXCR. The table lists 750,000 to 850,000 distinct CDR3 sequences, roughly 25% of them singletons, with 3% to 4.5% in the top ten. The data also belong to a second study, concerning T cells of mothers and their children.

Sequencing input: blood. These receptor sequences come from a boy younger than 18 in good health. CDR3s include the opening cysteine and the closing phenylalanine or tryptophan. The order of the fields is J gene, V gene, D gene, clone size, CDR3 DNA, CDR3 protein. The D gene is left open where the match is weak. The listing skips clone size in some rows; elsewhere it reads once, few, many or a size class.

TRBJ1-5 | TRBV27 | . | . | TGTGCCAGCAGTTTATCGGTGGATCAGCCCCAGCATTTT | CASSLSVDQPQHF
TRBJ2-5 | TRBV4-1 | TRBD1 | . | TGCGCCGGCAGCCTACGCCCCGGGACAGATCAAGAGACCCAGTACTTC | CAGSLRPGTDQETQYF
TRBJ1-4 | TRBV24-1 | TRBD1 | few | TGTGCCACCGGGGACAGCTCAACTAATGAAAAACTGTTTTTT | CATGDSSTNEKLFF
TRBJ2-4 | TRBV28 | . | few | TGTGCCAGCAGTCCCGACCTTCGGAGGAGGCTCATCACCAACAAAAACATTCAGTACTTC | CASSPDLRRRLITNKNIQYF
TRBJ2-5 | TRBV20-1 | TRBD2 | . | TGCAGTGCTTTAGCGGGAGTCCAAGAGACCCAGTACTTC | CSALAGVQETQYF
TRBJ2-1 | TRBV29-1 | TRBD2 | . | TGCAGCGTTGAAGGAGGGACTAGCGGGAGGGCCAATGAGCAGTTCTTC | CSVEGGTSGRANEQFF
TRBJ2-5 | TRBV28 | . | few | TGTGCCAGCAGTTTTGTCGGGGCCGAGTACCAAGAGACCCAGTACTTC | CASSFVGAEYQETQYF
TRBJ2-2 | TRBV7-7 | . | . | TGTGCTAGCAGCGCGACAGGCCCCGGGACCAGGAGCACCGGGGAGCTGTTTTTT | CASSATGPGTRSTGELFF
TRBJ1-2 | TRBV5-1 | . | few | TGCGCCAGCACGGGGGGGAACTATGGCTACACCTTC | CASTGGNYGYTF
TRBJ1-2 | TRBV4-2 | . | . | TGTGCCAGCAGCCAACCCGACAGGCCCACCTATGGCTACACCTTC | CASSQPDRPTYGYTF
TRBJ2-5 | TRBV5-1 | TRBD2 | few | TGCGCCAGCAGCTTGGCCGGTAGCGGGATAGGGGAGACCCAGTACTTC | CASSLAGSGIGETQYF
TRBJ2-3 | TRBV7-9 | . | . | TGTGCCAGCAACAGGGCAGATACGCAGTATTTT | CASNRADTQYF
TRBJ1-2 | TRBV6-5 | . | few | TGTGCCAGCAGAGAACCCCTGACCGGCTATGGCTACACCTTC | CASREPLTGYGYTF
TRBJ1-1 | TRBV7-9 | . | . | TGTGCCAGCACTGGGGCAGGGCACACTGAAGCTTTCTTT | CASTGAGHTEAFF
TRBJ2-7 | TRBV27 | TRBD2 | few | TGTGCCAGCAGTTTATCGTCCGGGGGGAACGAGCAGTACTTC | CASSLSSGGNEQYF
TRBJ1-1 | TRBV7-9 | . | few | TGTGCTACAGCTCAGAACACTGAAGCTTTCTTT | CATAQNTEAFF
TRBJ1-4 | TRBV14 | . | few | TGTGCCAGCAGCCAAGAGGGGGTGGCCGCAACTAATGAAAAACTGTTTTTT | CASSQEGVAATNEKLFF
TRBJ1-2 | TRBV10-3 | TRBD1 | . | TGTGCCATCAGCTTTGGGACAGGGCTGGACTATGGCTACACCTTC | CAISFGTGLDYGYTF
TRBJ1-2 | TRBV29-1 | . | . | TGCAGCGTTGAAAAGCCCGGGCGCCATGGCTACACCTTC | CSVEKPGRHGYTF
TRBJ2-1 | TRBV29-1 | . | . | TGCAGCGTTGACAACAATGAGCAGTTCTTC | CSVDNNEQFF
TRBJ2-5 | TRBV4-1 | TRBD1 | . | TGTGCCAGCAGCCCCTATGGGACAGACCTTAACCAAGAGACCCAGTACTTC | CASSPYGTDLNQETQYF
TRBJ2-7 | TRBV19 | TRBD2 | . | TGTGCCAGTAGTACGGGACTAGCGGGGACCCACGAGCAGTACTTC | CASSTGLAGTHEQYF
TRBJ2-4 | TRBV27 | TRBD2 | few | TGTGCCAGCAGTTACGAGCCGGGACTAGCAAACATTCAGTACTTC | CASSYEPGLANIQYF
TRBJ2-5 | TRBV29-1 | . | . | TGCAGCGTTGTGTCAGGGGAGGAAGAGACCCAGTACTTC | CSVVSGEEETQYF
TRBJ1-2 | TRBV12-3/TRBV12-4 | . | few | TGTGCCAGCAGCCCAAAACGGGATCCTCGGAACTATGGCTACACCTTC | CASSPKRDPRNYGYTF
TRBJ1-1 | TRBV24-1 | . | few | TGTGCCACCAGTGGCGGAGGCCTGGGGGACACTGAAGCTTTCTTT | CATSGGGLGDTEAFF
TRBJ2-5 | TRBV5-1 | . | few | TGCGCCAGCAGCTTGGACACCGCCTCCGGTACCCAGTACTTC | CASSLDTASGTQYF
TRBJ2-2 | TRBV30 | TRBD1 | . | TGTGCCTGGGGACAGGGGGCTTCGAACACCGGGGAGCTGTTTTTT | CAWGQGASNTGELFF
TRBJ1-4 | TRBV27 | . | . | TGTGCCAGCAGTTCACACCCCTCGGTTTCAACTAATGAAAAACTGTTTTTT | CASSSHPSVSTNEKLFF
TRBJ2-1 | TRBV20-1 | . | few | TGCAGTGCTAGGAAGGAGGACAATGAGCAGTTCTTC | CSARKEDNEQFF
TRBJ2-7 | TRBV4-3 | . | . | TGCGCCAGCAGCCAGCACGGGGGCGAGCAGTACTTC | CASSQHGGEQYF
TRBJ2-7 | TRBV7-3 | . | few | TGCGCCAGCAGCTTAACGGCCGGTCCTTCCTACGAGCAGTACTTC | CASSLTAGPSYEQYF
TRBJ2-6 | TRBV9 | . | few | TGTGCCAGCAGCCCTAGAGAGGGTCAGGGTCAACGATACTCTGGGGCCAACGTCCTGACTTTC | CASSPREGQGQRYSGANVLTF
TRBJ2-3 | TRBV7-2 | TRBD2 | . | TGTGCCAGCAGCCGGGGGGAGGTAGATACGCAGTATTTT | CASSRGEVDTQYF
TRBJ2-3 | TRBV29-1 | . | . | TGCAGCCTGGCAGCTAGCACAGATACGCAGTATTTT | CSLAASTDTQYF
TRBJ2-1 | TRBV7-9 | . | few | TGTGCCAGCAGCAAGAATCGCGGAGAGCAGTTCTTC | CASSKNRGEQFF
TRBJ1-5 | TRBV7-8 | . | . | TGTGCCAGCAGCTCTACTACCGGACACTTCAATCAGCCCCAGCATTTT | CASSSTTGHFNQPQHF
TRBJ2-7 | TRBV6-5 | . | . | TGTGCCAGCACCTCAACAGGGAACGAGCAGTACTTC | CASTSTGNEQYF
TRBJ1-6 | TRBV28 | . | . | TGTGCCAGCAGCCGAAGCCCCCCTCGAGGGGCCCTCCACTTT | CASSRSPPRGALHF
TRBJ2-5 | TRBV7-9 | TRBD2 | . | TGTGCCTGGAGCGGCGGGGGACAAGAGACCCAGTACTTC | CAWSGGGQETQYF
TRBJ1-4 | TRBV3-1 | . | many | TGTGCCAGCAGCCAAAGGGACGGAATTAATGAAAAACTGTTTTTT | CASSQRDGINEKLFF
TRBJ1-1 | TRBV5-1 | . | . | TGCGCCAGCAGCTTGGTGGTAGGGCTCGAAGCTTTCTTT | CASSLVVGLEAFF
TRBJ1-6 | TRBV27 | . | . | TGTGCCAGCAGTTTCCGGGGTGAGGGAGGGATCCTCCACTTT | CASSFRGEGGILHF
TRBJ1-2 | TRBV20-1 | . | few | TGCAGTGCTTTCCTGGACGGGAGATATAACTATGGCTGCACCTTC | CSAFLDGRYNYGCTF
TRBJ2-7 | TRBV30 | . | . | TGTGCCTGGAGTCGGGTGGGTAGTGTGTACGAGCAGTACTTC | CAWSRVGSVYEQYF
TRBJ2-5 | TRBV21-1 | . | . | TGTGCCAGCAGCGACTGTCGTGGGTCGGGGTACCAAGAGACCCAGTACTTC | CASSDCRGSGYQETQYF
TRBJ2-7 | TRBV15 | . | . | TGTACCACCAGCAGTTACCTAGGTTCCTACGAGCAGTACTTC | CTTSSYLGSYEQYF
TRBJ1-2 | TRBV7-6 | TRBD1 | . | TGTGCCAGCAGCTCACCGGGACAGGGAGGAGTAGGCTACACCTTC | CASSSPGQGGVGYTF
TRBJ2-3 | TRBV29-1 | . | few | TGCAGCGTTGAAGAGGTTCGACGGGGCGATTTCACAGATACGCAGTATTTT | CSVEEVRRGDFTDTQYF